These 21 T cell receptor beta chains came from one sample sequenced in a study of early T cells in non-severe SARS-CoV-2 infection. One entry per CDR3 protein results from TCRdb running MiXCR on the 5' RACE reads. The data hold roughly 93,000 distinct CDR3 sequences, with roughly 14% observed a single time. The sequenced material came from whole blood. These receptors were obtained from an adult who was a healthcare worker with PCR-confirmed SARS-CoV-2 infection or an uninfected control (not recorded which).

This clonotype was observed a handful of times. Sequence at one end of the junction differs from germline and may be a read error. J is TRBJ2-1 and V is TRBV27, with D unresolved. Germline V gene data show CDR1 as MNHEY and CDR2 as SMNVEV (reference sequence). The CDR3 extends over 12 amino acids. In DNA, the CDR3 is TGTGCCACCAGTGGTTCCTACAATGAGCAGTTCTTC. Translating it yields CATSGSYNEQFF.

This chain's CDR3 is CASSSRQLQAKNIQYF. The DNA for the CDR3 is TGTGCCAGCAGCTCACGACAGCTTCAAGCCAAAAACATTCAGTACTTC. This chain uses TRBV5-6 with TRBJ2-4; possibly TRBD1 for D (5 bases). Germline V CDR1 and CDR2: SGHDT, YYEEEE. The CDR3 is made up of 16 amino acids. Trimming took off 3 bases at V and 0 bases at J, with 13 bases between the two ends.

This clonotype occurred a few times. The chain employs TRBV10-1 and TRBJ1-6, with D maybe TRBD1 (6 bases). Germline loops: CDR1 WNHNN, CDR2 SYGVQD (reference sequence). This CDR3 spans 14 amino acids. The V end lost 2 bases, the J end lost 7 bases, and 9 bases lay between the germline ends. The CDR3 spells CASSETGWNSPLHF. CDR3 in DNA: TGCGCCAGCAGTGAGACAGGGTGGAATTCACCCCTCCACTTT.

This clonotype was observed many times. The V call is TRBV4-2, the J call TRBJ2-1; D possibly corresponds to TRBD2 (7 bases). The CDR3 is 18 amino acids. Trimming stripped 4 bases from V and 5 bases from J, with 24 bases between. Germline assignment: CDR1 LGHNA and CDR2 YNFKEQ. The CDR3 nucleotides read TGTGCCAGCAGCCGTAATTCCCAGTCGGGGGGCCGGAACAATGAGCAGTTCTTC. It yields the protein CASSRNSQSGGRNNEQFF.

The chain is built from TRBV11-2 and TRBJ2-5; perhaps D is TRBD1 or TRBD2 (7 bases each). The germline V gene has CDR1 SGHAT and CDR2 FQNNGV. Deletions cut 6 bases from V and 5 bases from J, with 19 bases between. This CDR3 contains 15 residues. The CDR3 protein is CASSKSGDSTETQYF. CDR3 DNA: TGTGCCAGCAGTAAAAGCGGGGACAGTACTGAGACCCAGTACTTC.

The sample holds many counts of this clonotype. The rearrangement uses TRBV11-2 and TRBJ1-2; 7 bases map to TRBD1. The germline V gene has CDR1 SGHAT and CDR2 FQNNGV. V lost 7 bases, J lost 4 bases, and 6 bases stayed unmatched. This CDR3 comprises 13 residues. The CDR3 sequence is CASTIGGSYGYTF. In nucleotides, the CDR3 is TGTGCCAGCACCATAGGGGGCAGCTATGGCTACACCTTC.

In its sample, this clonotype was seen a few times. This sequence joins TRBV5-5 and TRBJ2-3; the match to TRBD2 covers 9 bases. Germline V CDR1 and CDR2: SGHKS, YYEKEE (reference sequence). V shed 3 bases, J shed 4 bases, and the junction held 9 bases outside the gene matches. The CDR3 has 16 amino acids. CDR3 sequence reads: CASSSGASGVADTQYF. CDR3 bases: TGTGCCAGCAGCTCTGGTGCTAGCGGGGTCGCAGATACGCAGTATTTT.

The chain is built from TRBV20-1 and TRBJ1-3; D possibly corresponds to TRBD1 (5 bases). CDR3 length equals 14 residues. Trimming removed 1 base at V and 6 bases at J, with 13 bases between. CDR1 and CDR2 (germline): DFQATT, SNEGSKA (reference sequence). CDR3 sequence reads: CSARAGPWENTIYF. DNA of the CDR3: TGCAGTGCTAGAGCAGGGCCTTGGGAAAACACCATATATTTT.

The V call is TRBV27, the J call TRBJ2-2; D gene ambiguous. This CDR3 region has 14 residues. Germline V CDR1 and CDR2: MNHEY, SMNVEV (reference sequence). The V end was cut by 0 bases, the J end by 2 bases, with 4 bases between. In nucleotides, the CDR3 is TGTGCCAGCAGTTTATCGTATAACACCGGGGAGCTGTTTTTT. Translating it yields CASSLSYNTGELFF.

This clonotype turned up a few times. V usage is TRBV7-6 and J usage is TRBJ2-5; weak D call: TRBD2 (6 bases). The germline V gene encodes CDR1 SGHVS and CDR2 FNYEAQ. V was shortened by 2 bases and J by 5 bases, with 15 bases between the two germline ends. The length of the CDR3 is 15 residues. CDR3 sequence reads: CASSLSPEGMETQYF. CDR3 sequence (DNA): TGTGCCAGCAGCTTAAGTCCGGAGGGGATGGAGACCCAGTACTTC. The variable domain in full, with the rest retrieved from reference TRBV7-6 and TRBJ2-5, is GAGVSQSPRYKVTKRGQDVALRCDPISGHVSLYWYRQALGQGPEFLTYFNYEAQQDKSGLPNDRFSAERPEGSISTLTIQRTEQRDSAMYRCASSLSPEGMETQYFGPGTRLLVL.

In this sample, this clonotype turned up many times. This chain connects TRBV28 to TRBJ1-5; D is perhaps TRBD1 (5 bases). Trimming pared 5 bases from V and 6 bases from J, leaving 11 bases between. This CDR3 region has 13 residues. From germline, CDR1 is MDHEN and CDR2 SYDVKM. CDR3 in amino acids: CASSQTVRQPQHF. The CDR3 nucleotides read TGTGCCAGCAGTCAGACAGTCCGTCAGCCCCAGCATTTT.

The chain is built from TRBV25-1 and TRBJ1-1; the D gene is possibly TRBD1 (5 bases). CDR1 and CDR2 from the germline V gene are MGHDK and SYGVNS. V lost 4 bases and J lost 3, with 18 bases in between. The CDR3 is 16 residues long. CDR3 sequence: CASSGGVGYGDTEAFF. The CDR3 DNA reads TGTGCCAGCAGTGGAGGGGTGGGGTACGGAGACACTGAAGCTTTCTTT.

This clonotype was picked up a small number of times. The chain recombines TRBV5-4 with TRBJ1-6; TRBD1 aligns across 8 bases. Germline loops: CDR1 SGHNT, CDR2 YYREEE (reference sequence). The CDR3 runs 14 residues. J lost 5 bases, V lost 4 bases, and 2 bases had no gene match. CDR3 residues: CASSRDRNNSPLHF. The CDR3 DNA sequence: TGTGCCAGCAGCCGGGACAGGAATAATTCACCCCTCCACTTT.

The rearrangement links TRBV28 to TRBJ1-3; D call uncertain. The germline V gene encodes CDR1 MDHEN and CDR2 SYDVKM. The CDR3 has 12 residues. Trimming removed 8 bases from V and 3 bases from J, with 8 bases in between. The CDR3 sequence: CASQGLGNTIYF. The CDR3 nucleotides are TGTGCCAGCCAAGGTCTTGGAAACACCATATATTTT.

The sample holds many counts of this clonotype. The chain links TRBV18 to TRBJ1-6; tentative D call: TRBD1 (6 bases). The V end was cut by 3 bases, the J end by 6 bases, with 15 bases between. CDR1 is KGHSH, CDR2 LQKENI, per germline. CDR3 length: 16 residues. The CDR3 DNA reads TGTGCCAGCTCACCCTTACAGGGAGGGCCTAATTCACCCCTCCACTTT. It yields the protein CASSPLQGGPNSPLHF.

This clonotype showed up many times. This chain links TRBV20-1 with TRBJ2-7; D unresolved. This CDR3 is built from 11 residues. Germline-derived CDR1 and CDR2 are DFQATT and SNEGSKA (reference sequence). V was clipped by 3 bases and J by 4 bases, with 7 bases between them. The CDR3 is CSASVGYEQYV. CDR3 coding DNA: TGCAGTGCTAGCGTGGGGTACGAGCAGTACGTC.

About this clonotype itself: This may arise from a read error, as a much more abundant clone is one base away. This chain joins TRBV12-3 or TRBV12-4 and TRBJ1-5; TRBD1 agrees at 8 bases. There are 15 residues in the CDR3. The CDR3: CVSSSQGAGNQPQHF. CDR3 coding DNA: TGTGTCAGCAGCAGTCAGGGGGCGGGTAATCAGCCCCAGCATTTT.

A few counts support this clonotype. The V call is TRBV6-6, the J call TRBJ1-6; D unresolved. Deletions cut 0 bases from V and 10 bases from J, with 7 bases between. The CDR3 has 13 residues. CDR1 and CDR2 from the germline V gene are MNHNY and SVGAGI (reference sequence). Here the CDR3 DNA reads TGTGCCAGCAGTTACTCCGAGGGATCACCCCTCCACTTT. Translated: CASSYSEGSPLHF.

This clonotype was picked up a small number of times. The chain recombines TRBV7-9 with TRBJ1-1; D call uncertain. The CDR3 is 16 residues long. Germline V gene sequence: CDR1 SEHNR, CDR2 FQNEAQ (reference sequence). Trimming removed 1 base at V and 3 bases at J, with 15 bases between. The CDR3 loop reads CASSLVARVVDTEAFF. CDR3 nucleotides: TGTGCCAGCAGCTTAGTTGCCCGGGTGGTGGACACTGAAGCTTTCTTT. Filled out from reference TRBV7-9 and TRBJ1-1, the complete variable domain reads DTGVSQNPRHKITKRGQNVTFRCDPISEHNRLYWYRQTLGQGPEFLTYFQNEAQLEKSRLLSDRFSAERPKGSFSTLEIQRTEQGDSAMYLCASSLVARVVDTEAFFGQGTRLTVV.

The chain recombines TRBV7-3 with TRBJ1-3, with a weak D call TRBD1 (6 bases). Trimming left V 1 base short and J 2 bases short, with 12 bases between. CDR3 length: 16 amino acids. Germline CDR1 and CDR2: SGHTA and FQGTGA. CDR3 protein: CASSLMVGTTGNTIYF. For the CDR3, the DNA is TGTGCCAGCAGCTTAATGGTGGGGACAACTGGAAACACCATATATTTT.

This clonotype was recorded a few times. J is TRBJ2-1 and V is TRBV12-3 or TRBV12-4, with D perhaps TRBD2 (7 bases). This CDR3 contains 17 residues. Trimming took off 5 bases at V and 6 bases at J, with 23 bases between the two ends. The CDR3 here is CASSPPWRGPSSNEQFF. For the CDR3, the DNA is TGTGCCAGCAGTCCCCCATGGCGGGGGCCATCGTCCAATGAGCAGTTCTTC.